A single sample gave rise to the 6 T cell receptor beta chains below, sequenced in a study of blood T cell repertoires in COVID-19. The assay was immunoSEQ multiplex PCR, and TCRdb's table has in-frame clones only and misses some. The sample includes 70,000 to 80,000 clones, about four fifths seen only once; the top ten take over 8.5%. Sequencing was done on a sample of peripheral blood. Every receptor here comes from a man aged 45-65 years with acute or convalescent COVID-19.

The J gene is TRBJ1-2, the V gene TRBV5-1, with a weak D call TRBD1 (6 bases). CDR3 length equals 15 residues. CDR1 SGHRS and CDR2 YFSETQ come from the germline V gene. Between the trimmed V and J ends, which lost 4 bases and 0 bases, there was a span of 13 bases. This CDR3 is CASSLDGQSNYGYTF. The CDR3 nucleotides are TGCGCCAGCAGCCTCGACGGACAGTCTAACTATGGCTACACCTTC.

The CDR3 region is CSAPFIGELFF. CDR3 DNA: TGCAGTGCCCCTTTTATAGGGGAGCTGTTTTTT. The chain has TRBV20-1 and TRBJ2-2, with D unresolved. CDR1 and CDR2 (germline): DFQATT, SNEGSKA (reference sequence). The V end lost 6 bases, the J end lost 8 bases, and 10 bases lay between the germline ends. CDR3 length: 11 residues.

CDR3 nucleotides: TGTGCCAGCAGTGGTGACAGGGATGGTCAGCCCCAGCATTTT. Its protein is CASSGDRDGQPQHF. The chain links TRBV2 to TRBJ1-5, with 7 bases identical to TRBD1. CDR3 length equals 14 residues. After removal of 4 bases from V and 6 bases from J, the junction contained 6 bases not matched to a gene. The germline CDR1 and CDR2 sequences are SNHLY and FYNNEI.

This clone was seen a handful of times. The chain links TRBV4-1 to TRBJ1-1, with D tentatively TRBD1 (6 bases). Trimming removed 1 base from V and 4 bases from J, with 19 bases in between. Per the germline V gene, CDR1 is MGHRA and CDR2 is YSYEKL. The CDR3 is 17 amino acids. For the CDR3, the DNA is TGCGCCAGCAGCCAAGGTTGGGACAAGACCCGGGGCACTGAAGCTTTCTTT. Its protein product is CASSQGWDKTRGTEAFF.

This clone was recorded a few times. V usage is TRBV19 and J usage is TRBJ1-1; D perhaps matches TRBD1 (5 bases). CDR1 is LNHDA, CDR2 SQIVND, per germline (reference sequence). V lost 6 bases to trimming and J lost 1 base, with 12 bases between them. The CDR3 loop spans 14 amino acids. The chain's CDR3 is CASSPGLENTEAFF. CDR3 in DNA: TGTGCCAGTAGCCCGGGACTCGAGAACACTGAAGCTTTCTTT.

The genes are TRBV30 and TRBJ2-2; perhaps TRBD2 as D (6 bases). Looked up from germline, CDR1 is GTSNPN and CDR2 is SVGIG (reference sequence). V dropped 4 bases and J dropped 6 bases, with 15 bases sitting between them. The CDR3 is made up of 14 amino acids. CDR3 sequence reads: CAWNSGGGAGELFF. The CDR3 coding sequence is TGTGCCTGGAACAGTGGCGGCGGGGCCGGGGAGCTGTTTTTT.